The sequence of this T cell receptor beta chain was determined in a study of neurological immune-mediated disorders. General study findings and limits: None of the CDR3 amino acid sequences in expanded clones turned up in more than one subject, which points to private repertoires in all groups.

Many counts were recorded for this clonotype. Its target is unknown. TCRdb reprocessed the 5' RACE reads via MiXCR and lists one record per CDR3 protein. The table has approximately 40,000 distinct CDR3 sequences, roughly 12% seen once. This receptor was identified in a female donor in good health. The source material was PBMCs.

This CDR3 is CASSFSGAGANVLTF. In DNA, the CDR3 is TGTGCCAGCAGTTTTTCAGGGGCTGGGGCCAACGTCCTGACTTTC. This chain joins TRBV12-3 or TRBV12-4 and TRBJ2-6; a weak D match, TRBD1 (6 bases). V was shortened by 3 bases and J by 2 bases, with 8 bases between the two germline ends. The CDR3 sequence is 15 residues long.